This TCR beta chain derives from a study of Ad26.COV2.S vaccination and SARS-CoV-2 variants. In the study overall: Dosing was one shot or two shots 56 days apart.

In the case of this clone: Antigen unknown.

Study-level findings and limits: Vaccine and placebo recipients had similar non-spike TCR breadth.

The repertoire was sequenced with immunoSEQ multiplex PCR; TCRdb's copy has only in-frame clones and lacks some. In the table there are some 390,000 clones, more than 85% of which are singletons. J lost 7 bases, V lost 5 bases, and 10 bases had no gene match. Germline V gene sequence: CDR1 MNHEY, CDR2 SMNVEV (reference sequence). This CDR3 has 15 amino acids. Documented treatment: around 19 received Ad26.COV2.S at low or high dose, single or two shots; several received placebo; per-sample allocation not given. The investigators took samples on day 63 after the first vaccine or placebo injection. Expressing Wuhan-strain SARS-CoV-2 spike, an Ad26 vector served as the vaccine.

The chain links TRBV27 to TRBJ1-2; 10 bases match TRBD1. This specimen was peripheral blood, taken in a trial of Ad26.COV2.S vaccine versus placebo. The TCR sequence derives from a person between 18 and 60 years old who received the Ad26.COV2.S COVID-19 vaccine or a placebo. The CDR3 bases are TGTGCCAGCAGTCGTCCCGGGACAGGGGAGGGTGGCTACACCTTC. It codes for CASSRPGTGEGGYTF.